This T cell receptor (beta chain) was captured by sequencing in a study of early T cells in non-severe SARS-CoV-2 infection. Overall study: Chains stayed unpaired after sequencing of bulk RNA from unsorted whole blood.

The germline V and J ends were trimmed by 3 bases and 4 bases, with 6 bases remaining between them. From germline, CDR1 is MDHEN and CDR2 SYDVKM. The length of the CDR3 is 12 residues. In regard to this clonotype: Its specificity is unknown.

Notes on the study in general: Private and CD4 specificities were missed by VDJdb matching, skewed to anti-spike CD8.

The TCR library protocol attached unique molecular identifiers to the individual cDNA molecules. A single record per CDR3 protein comes from TCRdb applying MiXCR to the 5' RACE reads. Found here are roughly 40,000 distinct CDR3 sequences, less than 6.5% of them singletons; the top ten hold around 7.7%. The source was whole blood, collected at baseline. The V call is TRBV28, the J call TRBJ1-2, with D uncertain. This receptor was identified in an adult who was a healthcare worker with PCR-confirmed SARS-CoV-2 infection or an uninfected control (not recorded which). The CDR3 DNA follows: TGTGCCAGCAGTTTTGGGATCTATGGCTACACCTTC. It encodes CASSFGIYGYTF.